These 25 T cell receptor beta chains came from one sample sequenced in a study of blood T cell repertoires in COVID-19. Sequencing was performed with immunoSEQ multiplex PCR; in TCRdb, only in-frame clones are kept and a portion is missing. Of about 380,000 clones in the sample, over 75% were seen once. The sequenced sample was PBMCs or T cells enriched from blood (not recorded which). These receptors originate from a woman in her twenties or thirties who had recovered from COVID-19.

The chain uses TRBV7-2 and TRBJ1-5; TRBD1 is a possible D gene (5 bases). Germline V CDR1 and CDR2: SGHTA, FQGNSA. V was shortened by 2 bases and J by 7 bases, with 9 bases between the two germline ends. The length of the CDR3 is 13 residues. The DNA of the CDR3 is TGTGCCAGCAGCTTACGGGGGGAACAGCCCCAGCATTTT. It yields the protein CASSLRGEQPQHF.

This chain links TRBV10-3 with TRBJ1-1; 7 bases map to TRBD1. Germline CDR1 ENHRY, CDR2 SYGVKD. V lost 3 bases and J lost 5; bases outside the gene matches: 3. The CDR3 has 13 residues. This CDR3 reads CAISDSGGTEAFF. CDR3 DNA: TGTGCCATCAGTGATTCAGGGGGAACTGAAGCTTTCTTT.

CDR3: CASSLNRGSGETQYF. The CDR3 region has the DNA TGTGCCAGCAGTCTAAACAGGGGATCGGGGGAGACCCAGTACTTC. The chain carries TRBV2 and TRBJ2-5, with 7 bases that match TRBD1. Germline trimming cut 5 bases from V and 5 bases from J; bases unmatched to any gene: 11. The CDR3 spans 15 residues. The germline V gene encodes CDR1 SNHLY and CDR2 FYNNEI.

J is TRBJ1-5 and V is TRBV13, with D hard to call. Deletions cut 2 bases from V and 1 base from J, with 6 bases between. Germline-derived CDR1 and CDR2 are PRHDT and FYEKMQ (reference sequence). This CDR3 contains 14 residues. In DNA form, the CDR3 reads TGTGCCAGCAGCTTAAGCCCGAGCAATCAGCCCCAGCATTTT. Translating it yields CASSLSPSNQPQHF.

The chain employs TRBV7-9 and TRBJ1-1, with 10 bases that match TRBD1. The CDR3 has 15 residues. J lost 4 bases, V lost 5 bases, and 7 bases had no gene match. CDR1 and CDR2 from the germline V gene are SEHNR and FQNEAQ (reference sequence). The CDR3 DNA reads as TGTGCCAGCAGCGCTGGGACAGGGGCCCCCACTGAAGCTTTCTTT. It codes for CASSAGTGAPTEAFF.

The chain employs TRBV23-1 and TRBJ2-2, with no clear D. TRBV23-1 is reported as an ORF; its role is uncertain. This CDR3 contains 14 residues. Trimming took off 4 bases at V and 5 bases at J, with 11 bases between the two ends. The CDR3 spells CASSPAATTGELFF. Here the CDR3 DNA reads TGCGCCAGCAGTCCCGCGGCCACAACCGGGGAGCTGTTTTTT.

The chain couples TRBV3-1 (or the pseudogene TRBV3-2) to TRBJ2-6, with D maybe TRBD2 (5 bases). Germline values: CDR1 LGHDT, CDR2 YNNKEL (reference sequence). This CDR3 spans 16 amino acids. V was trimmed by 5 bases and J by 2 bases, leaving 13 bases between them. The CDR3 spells CASSYMASTGANVLTF. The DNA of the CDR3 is TGTGCCAGCAGCTACATGGCTAGCACTGGGGCCAACGTCCTGACTTTC.

DNA of the CDR3: TGTGCCAGCAGTTTATCGGTGGGGGACAGGGGGTCATCACCCCTCCACTTT. This translates into CASSLSVGDRGSSPLHF. The chain carries TRBV27 and TRBJ1-6; 11 bases map to TRBD1. The germline gives CDR1 MNHEY, CDR2 SMNVEV (reference sequence). V lost 0 bases and J lost 10; bases outside the gene matches: 8. The CDR3 extends over 17 amino acids.

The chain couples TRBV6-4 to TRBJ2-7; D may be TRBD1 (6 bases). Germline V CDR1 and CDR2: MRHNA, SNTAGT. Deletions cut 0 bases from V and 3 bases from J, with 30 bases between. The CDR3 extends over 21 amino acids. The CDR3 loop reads CASSDSRQGKVKETTDYEQYF. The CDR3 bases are TGTGCCAGCAGTGACTCGCGCCAGGGGAAAGTTAAGGAAACAACCGACTACGAGCAGTACTTC.

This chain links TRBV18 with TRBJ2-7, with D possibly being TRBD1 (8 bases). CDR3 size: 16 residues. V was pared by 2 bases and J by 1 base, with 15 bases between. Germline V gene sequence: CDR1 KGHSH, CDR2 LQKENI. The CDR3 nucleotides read TGTGCCAGCTCACCAAATAACAGGGGGGGGTCCTACGAGCAGTACTTC. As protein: CASSPNNRGGSYEQYF.

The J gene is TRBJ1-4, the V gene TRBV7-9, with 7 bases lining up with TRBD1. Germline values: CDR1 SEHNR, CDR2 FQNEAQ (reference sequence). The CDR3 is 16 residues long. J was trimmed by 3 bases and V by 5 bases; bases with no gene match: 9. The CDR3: CASSQYTGAANEKLFF. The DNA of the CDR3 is TGTGCCAGCAGCCAGTATACAGGGGCGGCTAATGAAAAACTGTTTTTT.

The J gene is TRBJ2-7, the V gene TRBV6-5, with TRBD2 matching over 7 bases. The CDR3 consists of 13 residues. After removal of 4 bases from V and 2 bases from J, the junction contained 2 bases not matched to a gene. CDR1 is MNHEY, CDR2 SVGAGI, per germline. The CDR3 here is CASSFGGTYEQYF. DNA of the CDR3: TGTGCCAGCAGTTTCGGGGGGACCTACGAGCAGTACTTC.

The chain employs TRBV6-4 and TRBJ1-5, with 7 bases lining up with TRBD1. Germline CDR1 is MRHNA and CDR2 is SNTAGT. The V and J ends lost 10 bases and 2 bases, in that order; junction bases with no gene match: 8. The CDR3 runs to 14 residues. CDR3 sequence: CATTDRAGNQPQHF. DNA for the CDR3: TGTGCCACTACTGACAGGGCGGGCAATCAGCCCCAGCATTTT.

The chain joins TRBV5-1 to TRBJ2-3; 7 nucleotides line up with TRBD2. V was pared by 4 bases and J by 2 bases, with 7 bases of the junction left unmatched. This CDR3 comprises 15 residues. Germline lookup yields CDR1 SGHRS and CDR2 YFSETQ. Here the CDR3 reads CASSPSGDLTDTQYF. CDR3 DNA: TGCGCCAGCAGCCCGAGCGGGGATCTCACAGATACGCAGTATTTT.

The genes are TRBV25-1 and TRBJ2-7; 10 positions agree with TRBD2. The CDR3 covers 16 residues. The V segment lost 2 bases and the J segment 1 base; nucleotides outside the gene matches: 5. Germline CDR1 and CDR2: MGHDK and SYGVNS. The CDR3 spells CASSEGGTSVSYEQYF. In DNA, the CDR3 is TGTGCCAGCAGTGAAGGGGGGACTAGCGTATCCTACGAGCAGTACTTC.

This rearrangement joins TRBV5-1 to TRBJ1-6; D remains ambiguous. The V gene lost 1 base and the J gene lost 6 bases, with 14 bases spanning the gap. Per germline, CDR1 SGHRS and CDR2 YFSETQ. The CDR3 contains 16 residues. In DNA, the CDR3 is TGCGCCAGCAGCTTGCTGACGGCGGATACTAATTCACCCCTCCACTTT. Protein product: CASSLLTADTNSPLHF.

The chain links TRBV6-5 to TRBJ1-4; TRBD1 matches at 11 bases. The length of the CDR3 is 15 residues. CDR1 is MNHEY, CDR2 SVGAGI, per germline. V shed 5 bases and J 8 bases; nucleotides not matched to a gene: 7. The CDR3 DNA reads TGTGCCAGCAGTCCTCGGACAGGGGGCTTCGAAAAACTGTTTTTT. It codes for CASSPRTGGFEKLFF.

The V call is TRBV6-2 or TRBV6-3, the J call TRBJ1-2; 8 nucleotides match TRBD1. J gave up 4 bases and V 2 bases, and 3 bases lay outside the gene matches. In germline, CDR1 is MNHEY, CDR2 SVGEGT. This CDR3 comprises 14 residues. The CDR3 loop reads CASSYDRGTYGYTF. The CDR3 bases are TGTGCCAGCAGTTACGACAGGGGAACCTATGGCTACACCTTC.

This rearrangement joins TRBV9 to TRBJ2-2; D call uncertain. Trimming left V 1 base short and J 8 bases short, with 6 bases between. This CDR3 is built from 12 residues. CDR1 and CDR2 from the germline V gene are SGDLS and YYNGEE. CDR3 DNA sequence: TGTGCCAGCAGCGTATTGTTAGGGGAGCTGTTTTTT. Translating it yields CASSVLLGELFF.

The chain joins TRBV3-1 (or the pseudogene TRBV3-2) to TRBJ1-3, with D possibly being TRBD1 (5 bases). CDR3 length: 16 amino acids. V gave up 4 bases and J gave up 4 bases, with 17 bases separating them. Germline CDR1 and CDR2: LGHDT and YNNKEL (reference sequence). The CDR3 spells CASSPEAGRSGNTIYF. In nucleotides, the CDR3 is TGTGCCAGCAGCCCCGAGGCAGGGAGGTCCGGAAACACCATATATTTT.

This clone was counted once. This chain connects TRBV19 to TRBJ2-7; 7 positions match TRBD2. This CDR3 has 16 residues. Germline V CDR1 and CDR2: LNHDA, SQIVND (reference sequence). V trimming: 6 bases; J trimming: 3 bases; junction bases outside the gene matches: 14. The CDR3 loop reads CASSPTLAVAFYEQYF. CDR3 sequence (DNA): TGTGCCAGTAGCCCGACGCTAGCGGTTGCCTTCTACGAGCAGTACTTC.

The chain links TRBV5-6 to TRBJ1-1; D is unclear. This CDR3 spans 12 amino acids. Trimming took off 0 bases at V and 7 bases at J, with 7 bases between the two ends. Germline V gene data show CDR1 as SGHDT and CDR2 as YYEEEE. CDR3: CASSLVSVEAFF. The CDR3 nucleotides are TGTGCCAGCAGCTTGGTATCGGTTGAAGCTTTCTTT.

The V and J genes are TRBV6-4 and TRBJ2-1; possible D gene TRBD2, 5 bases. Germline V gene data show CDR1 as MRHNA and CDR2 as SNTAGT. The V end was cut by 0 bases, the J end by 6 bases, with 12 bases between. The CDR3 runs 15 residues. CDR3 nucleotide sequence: TGTGCCAGCAGTGACTCGGAGGACGCCTTCAATGAGCAGTTCTTC. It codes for CASSDSEDAFNEQFF.

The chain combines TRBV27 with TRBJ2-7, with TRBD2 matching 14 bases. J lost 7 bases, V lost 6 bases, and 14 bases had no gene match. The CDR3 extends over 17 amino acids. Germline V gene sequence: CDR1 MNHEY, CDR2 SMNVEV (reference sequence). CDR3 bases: TGTGCCAGCAGCCTCGACCGACTAGCGGGAGGGACACGTGAGCAGTACTTC. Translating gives CASSLDRLAGGTREQYF.

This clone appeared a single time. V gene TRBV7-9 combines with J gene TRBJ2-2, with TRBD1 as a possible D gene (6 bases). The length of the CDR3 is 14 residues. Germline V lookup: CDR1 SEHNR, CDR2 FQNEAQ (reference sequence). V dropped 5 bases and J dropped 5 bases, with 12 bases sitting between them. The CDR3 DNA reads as TGTGCCAGCAGCCCCCGGACAGAGACCGGGGAGCTGTTTTTT. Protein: CASSPRTETGELFF.